This T cell receptor (beta chain) was recorded in a study of identical twins. The study, taken as a whole, reports: Monozygotic twin pairs showed more out-of-frame TCR alpha sharing than models estimated.

This clonotype was counted many times. Its specificity is unknown. Template switching (which added a universal primer site) was used, and cDNA carried unique molecular identifiers. MiXCR, run by TCRdb on the 5' RACE reads, gives a single entry per CDR3 protein. The data show around 240,000 distinct CDR3 sequences, roughly a tenth seen once. The germline V gene has CDR1 SGHTA and CDR2 FQGNSA. The V segment lost 5 bases and the J segment 4 bases; nucleotides outside the gene matches: 6. This CDR3 has 15 amino acids. The sample was memory T cells sorted from blood. This chain joins TRBV7-2 and TRBJ1-4; 8 bases fit TRBD1. The clonotype originates from a man aged 45 to 65 in good health. CDR3 nucleotides: TGTGCCAGCAGCGCGCGGACAGGGCTTAATGAAAAACTGTTTTTT. This codes for CASSARTGLNEKLFF.